This T cell receptor beta chain originates from a study of cytomegalovirus exposure and HLA in healthy donors. Study observations and caveats: HLA restriction was apparent for most CMV-associated TCR beta chains in a later analysis.

CDR1 and CDR2 (germline): LGHNA, YNFKEQ. The V gene end was trimmed by 3 bases and the J gene end by 5 bases; junction bases not matched to a gene: 3. CDR3 size: 16 residues. Primers for the PCR totalled 60 Vbeta and 13 Jbeta. TCRdb's table, derived via immunoSEQ multiplex PCR, lists solely in-frame clones and lacks some. The sample carries some 190,000 clones, roughly 80% recorded once. Turning to this clone: Its antigen is still unknown.

The chain joins TRBV4-2 to TRBJ2-3, with TRBD2 matching 15 bases. The sequenced sample was PBMCs. The clonotype comes from a middle-aged man in good health and CMV-seronegative. As DNA, the CDR3 is TGTGCCAGCAGCCAGGGACTAGCGGGAGGCGAAGATACGCAGTATTTT. Translated: CASSQGLAGGEDTQYF.